These T cell receptor beta chains were read from a single sample in a study of blood T cell repertoires in COVID-19. Profiled with immunoSEQ multiplex PCR; TCRdb holds only in-frame clones, not every one. The data show about 310,000 clones, just under 90% seen once. Material for sequencing was PBMCs or T cells enriched from blood (not recorded which). The receptors here all came from a woman in her twenties or thirties who had recovered from COVID-19. Both conserved end residues are part of each CDR3. A D gene is named only where the DNA matches it firmly. Some rows mark clone size as missing; the rest say once, few, many or name a class of expanded clone.

d_call: TRBD1; v_call: TRBV19; j_call: TRBJ2-7; clone_size: .; cdr3_aa: CASSPGTGWVQYF; cdr3_nt: TGTGCCAGTAGTCCCGGGACAGGGTGGGTGCAGTACTTC
d_call: .; v_call: TRBV19; j_call: TRBJ1-5; clone_size: .; cdr3_aa: CASSIISSNRQHF; cdr3_nt: TGTGCCAGTAGTATAATATCGAGCAATCGCCAGCATTTT
d_call: .; v_call: TRBV28; j_call: TRBJ2-2; clone_size: .; cdr3_aa: CASSFSVNTGELFF; cdr3_nt: TGTGCCAGCAGTTTTTCCGTGAACACCGGGGAGCTGTTTTTT
d_call: .; v_call: TRBV30; j_call: TRBJ1-3; clone_size: .; cdr3_aa: CALFSGNTIYF; cdr3_nt: TGTGCCTTATTCTCTGGAAACACCATATATTTT
d_call: .; v_call: TRBV5-1; j_call: TRBJ1-1; clone_size: .; cdr3_aa: CASSSDSTEAFF; cdr3_nt: TGCGCCAGCAGCTCGGACAGCACTGAAGCTTTCTTT
d_call: .; v_call: TRBV4-1; j_call: TRBJ1-1; clone_size: .; cdr3_aa: CASSRNRRTEAFF; cdr3_nt: TGCGCCAGCAGTCGTAATCGTCGCACTGAAGCTTTCTTT
d_call: TRBD1; v_call: TRBV7-6; j_call: TRBJ1-2; clone_size: .; cdr3_aa: CASSLLRGQGYGYTF; cdr3_nt: TGTGCCAGCAGCTTATTGAGGGGACAGGGATATGGCTACACCTTC
d_call: TRBD2; v_call: TRBV9; j_call: TRBJ2-1; clone_size: .; cdr3_aa: CASGTNLSYNEQFF; cdr3_nt: TGTGCCAGCGGGACTAACCTCTCCTACAATGAGCAGTTCTTC
d_call: TRBD2; v_call: TRBV7-6; j_call: TRBJ2-1; clone_size: once; cdr3_aa: CASSRGLVSGNEQFF; cdr3_nt: TGTGCCAGCAGCCGAGGACTAGTTTCGGGCAATGAGCAGTTCTTC
d_call: TRBD2; v_call: TRBV2; j_call: TRBJ2-1; clone_size: .; cdr3_aa: CASSPTSDSYNEQFF; cdr3_nt: TGTGCCAGCAGTCCCACTAGCGACTCCTACAATGAGCAGTTCTTC
d_call: .; v_call: TRBV2; j_call: TRBJ2-3; clone_size: .; cdr3_aa: CASSGGTSTTDTQYF; cdr3_nt: TGTGCCAGCAGTGGGGGCACCTCCACCACAGATACGCAGTATTTT
d_call: TRBD2; v_call: TRBV18; j_call: TRBJ2-1; clone_size: .; cdr3_aa: CASSGLAGEEQFF; cdr3_nt: TGTGCCAGCTCCGGACTAGCGGGAGAAGAGCAGTTCTTC
d_call: .; v_call: TRBV3-1/TRBV3-2; j_call: TRBJ1-1; clone_size: .; cdr3_aa: CASSQGRGEAFF; cdr3_nt: TGTGCCAGCAGCCAAGGGAGGGGTGAAGCTTTCTTT
d_call: TRBD2; v_call: TRBV5-6; j_call: TRBJ2-7; clone_size: once; cdr3_aa: CASSSPKAGVHEQYF; cdr3_nt: TGTGCCAGCAGCTCCCCAAAAGCGGGAGTCCACGAGCAGTACTTC
d_call: TRBD2; v_call: TRBV29-1; j_call: TRBJ2-1; clone_size: once; cdr3_aa: CSVVSGGSGEQFF; cdr3_nt: TGCAGCGTTGTAAGCGGGGGATCGGGTGAGCAGTTCTTC
d_call: .; v_call: TRBV19; j_call: TRBJ2-7; clone_size: .; cdr3_aa: CASSGQFYEQYF; cdr3_nt: TGTGCCAGTAGTGGGCAGTTTTACGAGCAGTACTTC
d_call: .; v_call: TRBV7-3; j_call: TRBJ1-2; clone_size: once; cdr3_aa: CASSQGNLPGYGYTF; cdr3_nt: TGTGCCAGCAGCCAGGGAAACCTACCCGGCTATGGCTACACCTTC